This is a list of T cell receptor beta chains from one sample in a study of blood T cell repertoires in COVID-19. Libraries were prepared by immunoSEQ multiplex PCR; TCRdb keeps only in-frame clonotypes and omits some of them. Of a few hundred thousand clones listed, 75% to 90% are singletons. Sequencing was performed on PBMCs or T cells enriched from blood (not recorded which). These receptors originate from a woman aged 45-60 years who had recovered from COVID-19. Each CDR3 is given with its conserved first and last residue. The D gene is left open where the match is weak. Expanded clones get a size class; other rows say once, few or many, or leave the size out.

j_call	d_call	clone_size	v_call	cdr3_aa	cdr3_nt
TRBJ1-2	TRBD1	NA	TRBV28	CASSLWKQGATGYTF	TGTGCCAGCAGCCTATGGAAACAGGGGGCGACTGGCTACACCTTC
TRBJ2-1	TRBD1	NA	TRBV16	CASSQSRQGVGNEQFF	TGTGCCAGCAGCCAATCCCGACAGGGGGTTGGCAATGAGCAGTTCTTC
TRBJ2-5	NA	NA	TRBV27	CASSFLGGQETQYF	TGTGCCAGCAGTTTTTTAGGGGGCCAAGAGACCCAGTACTTC
TRBJ2-1	TRBD1	NA	TRBV7-9	CASSPPDRGYNEQFF	TGTGCCAGCAGCCCACCGGACAGGGGGTACAATGAGCAGTTCTTC
TRBJ2-3	TRBD2	NA	TRBV27	CASSLKLFRPQREGTDTQYF	TGTGCCAGCAGTTTAAAATTATTTCGGCCTCAGCGGGAGGGCACAGATACGCAGTATTTT
TRBJ2-3	TRBD2	once	TRBV19	CASRVAGSNTDTQYF	TGTGCCAGTAGGGTAGCGGGATCGAACACAGATACGCAGTATTTT
TRBJ2-3	NA	NA	TRBV4-2	CASSQGWLADTQYF	TGTGCCAGCAGCCAAGGTTGGCTAGCAGATACGCAGTATTTT
TRBJ2-5	NA	few	TRBV27	CASSAVRGIGETQYF	TGTGCCAGCAGTGCCGTGAGGGGGATAGGAGAGACCCAGTACTTC
TRBJ1-4	NA	NA	TRBV11-2	CASSSRDEKLFF	TGTGCCAGCAGCTCTCGGGATGAAAAACTGTTTTTT
TRBJ2-1	TRBD1	NA	TRBV28	CASRLPGQGTDEQFF	TGTGCCAGCAGGCTACCGGGACAGGGAACGGATGAGCAGTTCTTC
TRBJ2-5	TRBD2	NA	TRBV7-2	CASSPPQRGGPGETQYF	TGTGCCAGCAGCCCACCCCAAAGGGGAGGGCCGGGGGAGACCCAGTACTTC
TRBJ2-7	NA	NA	TRBV4-2	CASSPLANRFDEQYF	TGTGCCAGCAGCCCCCTAGCCAATCGTTTCGACGAGCAGTACTTC
TRBJ2-7	TRBD2	NA	TRBV7-9	CASSRVGGPSYEQYF	TGTGCCAGCAGCCGAGTGGGAGGGCCCTCCTACGAGCAGTACTTC
TRBJ1-1	TRBD1	NA	TRBV6-5	CASFDRVMNTEAFF	TGTGCCAGCTTCGACAGGGTGATGAACACTGAAGCTTTCTTT
TRBJ2-7	NA	once	TRBV27	CASSPGESYEQYF	TGTGCCAGCAGCCCGGGGGAAAGCTACGAGCAGTACTTC
TRBJ2-4	NA	NA	TRBV19	CASTSRDKNIQYF	TGTGCCAGTACTTCCAGGGACAAAAACATTCAGTACTTC
TRBJ1-2	NA	NA	TRBV3-1/TRBV3-2	CASSPGGDGYTF	TGTGCCAGCAGCCCTGGAGGGGATGGCTACACCTTC
TRBJ2-4	NA	NA	TRBV2	CASSGTPAADIQYF	TGTGCCAGCAGTGGGACGCCCGCAGCGGACATTCAGTACTTC
TRBJ1-6	NA	NA	TRBV7-2	CASSKQGVSYNSPLHF	TGTGCCAGCAGTAAACAGGGAGTCAGTTATAATTCACCCCTCCACTTT
TRBJ2-1	NA	NA	TRBV9	CASRPLASSYNEQFF	TGTGCCAGCAGGCCACTAGCAAGCTCCTACAATGAGCAGTTCTTC
TRBJ2-1	NA	NA	TRBV27	CATLTHSGDRYNEQFF	TGTGCCACCTTAACCCACAGCGGAGACCGATACAATGAGCAGTTCTTC
TRBJ1-2	NA	NA	TRBV5-4	CASSLDYIGGDYGYTF	TGTGCCAGCAGCTTGGACTACATAGGAGGGGACTATGGCTACACCTTC
TRBJ1-2	NA	NA	TRBV7-9	CASSLATPQGSYGYTF	TGTGCCAGCAGCTTAGCCACACCCCAGGGATCCTATGGCTACACCTTC
TRBJ1-3	NA	once	TRBV9	CASSVEGSRYTIYF	TGTGCCAGCAGCGTTGAGGGTAGCCGTTACACCATATATTTT
TRBJ2-3	NA	NA	TRBV7-2	CASSQDPGRDTQYF	TGTGCCAGCAGCCAAGACCCGGGAAGGGATACGCAGTATTTT
TRBJ2-4	NA	NA	TRBV27	CASSTTGGVAKNIQYF	TGTGCCAGCAGTACTACTGGGGGCGTGGCCAAAAACATTCAGTACTTC
TRBJ1-5	TRBD1	NA	TRBV6-1	CASSEGTGSGQPQHF	TGTGCCAGCAGTGAAGGGACAGGGTCTGGCCAGCCCCAGCATTTT
TRBJ1-1	TRBD1	NA	TRBV18	CASSLGQGARGTEAFF	TGTGCCAGCTCACTGGGACAGGGGGCGCGAGGCACTGAAGCTTTCTTT
TRBJ2-1	TRBD2	once	TRBV7-7	CASSHGLAVEQFF	TGTGCTAGCAGCCACGGACTAGCAGTTGAGCAGTTCTTC
TRBJ2-7	TRBD2	NA	TRBV9	CASSVEGTTYEQYF	TGTGCCAGCAGCGTAGAAGGGACTACCTACGAGCAGTACTTC
TRBJ2-1	TRBD2	NA	TRBV6-6	CAIGTGRAYNEQFF	TGTGCCATTGGCACGGGGAGGGCCTACAATGAGCAGTTCTTC
TRBJ1-3	NA	NA	TRBV5-5	CASTLGQTFSGNTIYF	TGTGCCAGCACCCTCGGACAGACCTTCTCTGGAAACACCATATATTTT
TRBJ2-2	NA	NA	TRBV6-4	CASMGNPGELFF	TGTGCCAGCATGGGCAATCCCGGGGAGCTGTTTTTT
TRBJ2-5	NA	NA	TRBV7-9	CASRPRGLAGSQETQYF	TGTGCCAGCCGCCCGAGGGGGCTAGCGGGCTCCCAAGAGACCCAGTACTTC
TRBJ1-1	TRBD1	NA	TRBV28	CASSVTGRTEAFF	TGTGCCAGCAGTGTGACAGGGAGGACTGAAGCTTTCTTT
TRBJ2-1	TRBD2	few	TRBV4-2	CASSQEGGLAGGNEQFF	TGTGCCAGCAGCCAAGAAGGCGGTCTAGCGGGAGGGAATGAGCAGTTCTTC
TRBJ2-7	NA	NA	TRBV2	CASGGVPSQEQYF	TGTGCCAGCGGAGGAGTCCCCTCTCAAGAGCAGTACTTC
TRBJ2-7	TRBD1	few	TRBV7-9	CASSSRDRVYEQYF	TGTGCCAGCAGCTCCCGAGACAGGGTGTACGAGCAGTACTTC
TRBJ2-6	TRBD1	NA	TRBV7-9	CASSPTWGQASSGANVLTF	TGTGCCAGCAGCCCCACATGGGGACAGGCTAGCTCTGGGGCCAACGTCCTGACTTTC
TRBJ2-7	TRBD1	NA	TRBV13	CASSLGTGGHEQYF	TGTGCCAGCAGCCTAGGGACAGGGGGCCACGAGCAGTACTTC